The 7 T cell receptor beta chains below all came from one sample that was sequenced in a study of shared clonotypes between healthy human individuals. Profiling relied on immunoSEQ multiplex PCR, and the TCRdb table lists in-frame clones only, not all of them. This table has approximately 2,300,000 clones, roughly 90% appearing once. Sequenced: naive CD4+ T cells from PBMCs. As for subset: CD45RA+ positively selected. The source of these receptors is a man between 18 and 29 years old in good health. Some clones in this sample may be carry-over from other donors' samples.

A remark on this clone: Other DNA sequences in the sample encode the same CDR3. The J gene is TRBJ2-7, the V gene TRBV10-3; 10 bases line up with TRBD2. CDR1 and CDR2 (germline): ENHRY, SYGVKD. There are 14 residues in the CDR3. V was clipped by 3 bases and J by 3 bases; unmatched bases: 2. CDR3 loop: CAISDLAGGYEQYF. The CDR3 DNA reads TGTGCCATCAGTGACTTAGCGGGGGGCTACGAGCAGTACTTC.

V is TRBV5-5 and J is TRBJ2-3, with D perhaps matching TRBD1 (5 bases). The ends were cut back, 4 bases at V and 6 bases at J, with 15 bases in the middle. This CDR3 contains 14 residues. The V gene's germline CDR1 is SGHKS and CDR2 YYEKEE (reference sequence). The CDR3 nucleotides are TGTGCCAGCAGCCATGGGCAGGGTTTGGATACGCAGTATTTT. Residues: CASSHGQGLDTQYF. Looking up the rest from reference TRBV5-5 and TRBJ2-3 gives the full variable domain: DAGVTQSPTHLIKTRGQQVTLRCSPISGHKSVSWYQQVLGQGPQFIFQYYEKEERGRGNFPDRFSARQFPNYSSELNVNALLLGDSALYLCASSHGQGLDTQYFGPGTRLTVL.

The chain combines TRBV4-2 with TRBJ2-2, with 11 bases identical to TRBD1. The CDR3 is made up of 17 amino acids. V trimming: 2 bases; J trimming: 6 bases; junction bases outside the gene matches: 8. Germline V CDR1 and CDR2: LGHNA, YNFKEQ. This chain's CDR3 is CASSQLGQGVLAGELFF. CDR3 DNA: TGTGCCAGCAGCCAACTGGGACAGGGGGTGTTGGCCGGGGAGCTGTTTTTT.

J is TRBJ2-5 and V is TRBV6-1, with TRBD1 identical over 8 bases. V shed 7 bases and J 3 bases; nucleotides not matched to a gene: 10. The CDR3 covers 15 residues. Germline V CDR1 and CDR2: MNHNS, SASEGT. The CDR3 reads CASNLRDRWEETQYF. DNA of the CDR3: TGTGCCAGCAACCTCCGGGACAGGTGGGAAGAGACCCAGTACTTC.

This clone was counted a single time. The CDR3 protein is CASSAILAEAFF. The CDR3 coding sequence is TGTGCCAGCAGTGCGATCCTGGCTGAAGCTTTCTTT. The V call is TRBV7-9, the J call TRBJ1-1; no reliable D call. The V end was cut by 6 bases, the J end by 6 bases, with 11 bases between. CDR3 size: 12 residues. Germline V CDR1 and CDR2: SEHNR, FQNEAQ (reference sequence).

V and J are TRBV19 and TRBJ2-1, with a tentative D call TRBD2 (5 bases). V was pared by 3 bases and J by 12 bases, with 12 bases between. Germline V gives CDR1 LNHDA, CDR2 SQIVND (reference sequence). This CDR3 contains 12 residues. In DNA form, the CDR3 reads TGTGCCAGTAGTATTCCAGGACTCGGGCAGTTCTTC. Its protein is CASSIPGLGQFF.

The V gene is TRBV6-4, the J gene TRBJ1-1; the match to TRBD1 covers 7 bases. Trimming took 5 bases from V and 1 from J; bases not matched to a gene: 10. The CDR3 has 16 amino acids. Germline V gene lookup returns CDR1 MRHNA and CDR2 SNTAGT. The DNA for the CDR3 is TGTGCCAGCAGTTTTCCGAGGAGGGGGCAGAACACTGAAGCTTTCTTT. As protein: CASSFPRRGQNTEAFF.